This T cell receptor beta chain appears in the sequencing data of a study of CD8+ T cells in alopecia areata. Study overall: Each day, treated patients took oral tofacitinib twice, at 5 to 10 mg per dose.

The CDR3 is 16 amino acids. V shed 3 bases, J shed 3 bases, and the junction held 11 bases outside the gene matches. Looked up from germline, CDR1 is MNHEY and CDR2 is SMNVEV (reference sequence). This clone came up once. The antigen remains unidentified. Study outcomes and limitations: Sequence data from scalp samples additionally include resident alphabeta T cells of normal skin. Lesional scalp displayed greater clonality than normal scalp, most notably in alopecia totalis/universalis.

Following extraction, RNA underwent reverse transcription to cDNA, which served as the sequencing template. Profiled with immunoSEQ multiplex PCR; TCRdb holds only in-frame clones, not every one. The sample holds some 130,000 clones, about 47% seen once. V gene TRBV27 combines with J gene TRBJ2-7, with 7 nucleotides matching TRBD1. The source material was CD8+ T cells sorted from blood, sampled at week 0. This receptor was obtained from a human donor with alopecia areata. The CDR3 loop is CASSFSRGQVDYEQYF. The CDR3 nucleotides read TGTGCCAGCAGTTTCTCGAGGGGGCAGGTAGACTACGAGCAGTACTTC.